The 21 T cell receptor beta chains below come from one sample, sequenced in a study of CD8 T cells in ankylosing spondylitis. Their cognate antigens are unknown. Overall study findings and caveats: Several highly homologous variants made up a TCR beta motif, and this motif appeared characteristic of ankylosing spondylitis blood.

TCRdb re-called the 5' RACE reads through MiXCR, storing one row per CDR3 protein. Of under 150,000 distinct CDR3 sequences listed, approximately 17% are singletons. Sequencing was carried out using blood, either unsorted or a sorted T cell fraction (not recorded which). These receptors were obtained from a male donor with ankylosing spondylitis.

The CDR3 is CASSPVGLTGGNQPQHF. CDR3 in DNA: TGTGCCAGCAGCCCTGTAGGCTTGACGGGGGGCAATCAGCCCCAGCATTTT. This chain joins TRBV25-1 and TRBJ1-5; maybe TRBD1 (5 bases). The germline V gene has CDR1 MGHDK and CDR2 SYGVNS. Trimming took 6 bases from V and 2 from J, leaving 20 bases between them. The CDR3 runs to 17 residues.

This clonotype was observed a few times. V gene TRBV12-5 combines with J gene TRBJ2-1; TRBD2 aligns across 11 bases. V lost 6 bases to trimming and J lost 4 bases; unmatched junction nucleotides: 5. The CDR3 extends over 15 amino acids. Germline values: CDR1 LGHNT, CDR2 FRNRAP. The DNA for the CDR3 is TGTGCTAGTGGGGGGGGGACTAGCGGATACAATGAGCAGTTCTTC. This encodes CASGGGTSGYNEQFF.

The table lists this clonotype with many counts. The V call is TRBV28, the J call TRBJ1-1; 9 bases are shared with TRBD1. Germline V gene lookup returns CDR1 MDHEN and CDR2 SYDVKM. Losses at the gene ends were 5 bases for V and 7 bases for J; bases not matched to a gene: 5. CDR3 length: 13 residues. In DNA, the CDR3 is TGTGCCAGCAGTCCCCGGACAGGGGATGAAGCTTTCTTT. It is translated as CASSPRTGDEAFF.

The chain employs TRBV27 and TRBJ2-1, with 13 nucleotides matching TRBD2. Germline V gene sequence: CDR1 MNHEY, CDR2 SMNVEV (reference sequence). Trimming cost V 6 bases and J 4 bases; bases outside gene matches: 9. CDR3 size: 17 residues. The CDR3 region is CASRPPPGLAGYNEQFF. CDR3 DNA sequence: TGTGCCAGCAGGCCTCCACCGGGACTAGCGGGATACAATGAGCAGTTCTTC.

This clonotype was picked up many times. V is TRBV9 and J is TRBJ2-7, with D possibly matching TRBD2 (6 bases). This CDR3 comprises 14 residues. Germline CDR1 and CDR2: SGDLS and YYNGEE. Trimming pared 4 bases from V and 2 bases from J, leaving 13 bases between. The CDR3 is CASSPGTGAYEQYF. In nucleotides, the CDR3 is TGTGCCAGCAGCCCCGGGACGGGAGCCTACGAGCAGTACTTC.

The chain couples TRBV27 to TRBJ2-1; 11 nucleotides line up with TRBD2. Unmatched junction bases numbered 7, after V lost 2 bases and J lost 4 bases. The germline V gene encodes CDR1 MNHEY and CDR2 SMNVEV (reference sequence). There are 17 residues in the CDR3. The DNA for the CDR3 is TGTGCCAGCAGTTTACCCCCGACTAGCGGGATGTACAATGAGCAGTTCTTC. Translated, it gives CASSLPPTSGMYNEQFF.

This chain links TRBV12-3 or TRBV12-4 with TRBJ2-3; no clear D. The V end lost 2 bases, the J end lost 0 bases, and 33 bases lay between the germline ends. This CDR3 is 23 amino acids long. DNA for the CDR3: TGTGCCAGCAGTTTACCCGCCTCCGCCGTCAACACCTCTCACCGGGCTAGCACAGATACGCAGTATTTT. This codes for CASSLPASAVNTSHRASTDTQYF.

The rearrangement uses TRBV7-9 and TRBJ2-2; 7 bases align to TRBD1. V trimming: 5 bases; J trimming: 4 bases; junction bases outside the gene matches: 4. This CDR3 spans 14 amino acids. CDR1 and CDR2 (germline): SEHNR, FQNEAQ (reference sequence). DNA for the CDR3: TGTGCCAGCAGCGCAGGACAGGTCACCGGGGAGCTGTTTTTT. This translates into CASSAGQVTGELFF. Based on the CDR3 plus reference TRBV7-9 and TRBJ2-2, the full variable domain is DTGVSQNPRHKITKRGQNVTFRCDPISEHNRLYWYRQTLGQGPEFLTYFQNEAQLEKSRLLSDRFSAERPKGSFSTLEIQRTEQGDSAMYLCASSAGQVTGELFFGEGSRLTVL.

This clonotype was detected a few times. The V call is TRBV20-1, the J call TRBJ1-4; D uncertain. V dropped 6 bases and J dropped 11 bases, with 19 bases sitting between them. The CDR3 spans 13 residues. From germline, CDR1 is DFQATT and CDR2 SNEGSKA (reference sequence). Here the CDR3 reads CSARELTMPKLFF. CDR3 nucleotide sequence: TGCAGTGCCCGCGAGCTCACAATGCCGAAACTGTTTTTT.

This clonotype was observed a few times. This chain joins TRBV27 and TRBJ1-5; the D is unclear. Trimming left V 2 bases short and J 9 bases short, with 11 bases between. Germline V gene data show CDR1 as MNHEY and CDR2 as SMNVEV (reference sequence). This CDR3 is 13 amino acids long. This chain's CDR3 is CASSLGGRRPQHF. The CDR3 nucleotides read TGTGCCAGCAGTTTAGGAGGGCGGAGGCCCCAGCATTTT.

The CDR3 region has the DNA TGTGCCAGCAGTCAAACGACTAGCGGGAGCAATGAGCAGTTCTTC. This translates into CASSQTTSGSNEQFF. V and J are TRBV27 and TRBJ2-1; 12 bases agree with TRBD2. CDR3 size: 15 residues. Germline V gene lookup returns CDR1 MNHEY and CDR2 SMNVEV (reference sequence). With V trimmed by 5 bases and J by 6 bases, 5 bases remained unmatched.

This clonotype has a count of ten or more. The CDR3 loop reads CASSWGLAGGNEQFF. CDR3 coding DNA: TGTGCCAGCAGCTGGGGACTAGCGGGAGGCAATGAGCAGTTCTTC. The chain employs TRBV11-2 and TRBJ2-1; TRBD2 aligns across 15 bases. The CDR3 is made up of 15 amino acids. The germline V gene has CDR1 SGHAT and CDR2 FQNNGV. J was trimmed by 6 bases and V by 4 bases; bases with no gene match: 1.

This clonotype occurred a few times. The CDR3, as DNA: TGTGCCAGCAGCGCATCACTCCCAGCGGGGGAGAGGCCGGAGCAGTTCTTC. Its translation: CASSASLPAGERPEQFF. The chain joins TRBV11-2 to TRBJ2-1, with 8 bases aligning to TRBD2. The CDR3 length is 17 residues. CDR1 SGHAT and CDR2 FQNNGV come from the germline V gene. The trim removed 5 bases at V and 10 bases at J, leaving 19 bases unmatched.

The chain recombines TRBV7-2 with TRBJ2-7; D might be TRBD1 (6 bases). This CDR3 spans 14 amino acids. V dropped 1 base and J dropped 5 bases, with 12 bases sitting between them. CDR1 is SGHTA, CDR2 FQGNSA, per germline. CDR3 in amino acids: CASSLVQGINEQYF. In DNA, the CDR3 is TGTGCCAGCAGCTTAGTACAGGGAATAAACGAGCAGTACTTC.

This clonotype was recorded a few times. This sequence joins TRBV5-1 and TRBJ2-5; TRBD2 matches at 11 bases. V lost 3 bases, J lost 1 base, and 2 bases stayed unmatched. The CDR3 loop spans 15 amino acids. Per germline, CDR1 SGHRS and CDR2 YFSETQ. The CDR3 here is CASSYTSGSQETQYF. CDR3 nucleotide sequence: TGCGCCAGCAGCTATACTAGCGGGAGCCAAGAGACCCAGTACTTC.

This clonotype appeared a few times. The genes are TRBV11-2 and TRBJ1-2; weak D call: TRBD1 (5 bases). This CDR3 is built from 14 residues. Trimming took off 4 bases at V and 0 bases at J, with 9 bases between the two ends. Germline-derived CDR1 and CDR2 are SGHAT and FQNNGV. The CDR3 sequence is CASSSGVTNYGYTF. The CDR3 DNA follows: TGTGCCAGCAGCTCGGGGGTGACTAACTATGGCTACACCTTC.

V is TRBV4-1 and J is TRBJ1-1; D ambiguous. The CDR3 extends over 15 amino acids. V was pared by 0 bases and J by 0 bases, with 8 bases between. From germline, CDR1 is MGHRA and CDR2 YSYEKL. The CDR3 DNA sequence: TGCGCCAGCAGCCAAGATTCCCCTGTGAACACTGAAGCTTTCTTT. Its translation: CASSQDSPVNTEAFF.

The sample holds a few counts of this clonotype. The chain couples TRBV6-2 or TRBV6-3 to TRBJ2-1, with TRBD2 identical over 10 bases. CDR1 is MNHEY, CDR2 SVGEGT, per germline. This CDR3 comprises 18 residues. Unmatched junction bases numbered 7, after V lost 0 bases and J lost 2 bases. The CDR3 DNA follows: TGTGCCAGCAGTTACTCGATCCCCAGCGGGAGGGCCTACAATGAGCAGTTCTTC. Translated: CASSYSIPSGRAYNEQFF.

This clonotype was counted only a few times. The chain combines TRBV3-1 with TRBJ1-2, with D maybe TRBD1 (5 bases). Germline V gives CDR1 LGHDT, CDR2 YNNKEL (reference sequence). The V gene lost 4 bases and the J gene lost 3 bases, with 15 bases spanning the gap. The CDR3 extends over 15 amino acids. CDR3 nucleotides: TGTGCCAGCAGCCCCCGGGACGGTGATTACTATGGCTACACCTTC. Its translation is CASSPRDGDYYGYTF. Variable domain in full (rest from reference TRBV3-1 and TRBJ1-2): DTAVSQTPKYLVTQMGNDKSIKCEQNLGHDTMYWYKQDSKKFLKIMFSYNNKELIINETVPNRFSPKSPDKAHLNLHINSLELGDSAVYFCASSPRDGDYYGYTFGSGTRLTVV.

The chain has TRBV28 and TRBJ2-2, with no clear D. The germline V and J ends were trimmed by 1 base and 3 bases, with 18 bases remaining between them. This CDR3 comprises 18 residues. From germline, CDR1 is MDHEN and CDR2 SYDVKM. The CDR3 is CASSLLELVGYDTGELFF. The DNA of the CDR3 is TGTGCCAGCAGTTTATTAGAACTTGTAGGGTATGACACCGGGGAGCTGTTTTTT.

This clonotype was found a few times. V is TRBV14 and J is TRBJ2-3; D remains ambiguous. The CDR3 is 13 amino acids. V dropped 5 bases and J dropped 2 bases, with 8 bases sitting between them. In germline, CDR1 is SGHDN, CDR2 FVKESK. The CDR3 is CASSAQSTDTQYF. In DNA form, the CDR3 reads TGTGCCAGCAGCGCGCAGTCCACAGATACGCAGTATTTT.